These 11 T cell receptor beta chains were sequenced from one sample in a study of neurological immune-mediated disorders. From the 5' RACE reads, TCRdb called clonotypes with MiXCR, one entry per CDR3 protein. The sample records fewer than 35,000 distinct CDR3 sequences, more than 2.5% being singletons. The source material was PBMCs. Every receptor here comes from a woman aged 25 to 39 with multiple sclerosis.

This clonotype counts as medium-sized. The rearrangement joins TRBV27 to TRBJ1-2; D is undetermined. Germline values: CDR1 MNHEY, CDR2 SMNVEV (reference sequence). The CDR3 sequence is 13 residues long. Trimming cost V 4 bases and J 3 bases, with 9 bases left between them. CDR3 coding DNA: TGTGCCAGCAGTTACGATGGGGACTATGGCTACACCTTC. Amino acid sequence: CASSYDGDYGYTF.

This clonotype was observed at least ten times. The chain joins TRBV5-1 to TRBJ1-4; possible D gene TRBD1, 5 bases. This CDR3 is built from 19 residues. The germline gives CDR1 SGHRS, CDR2 YFSETQ. The ends were cut back, 4 bases at V and 0 bases at J, with 22 bases in the middle. CDR3 loop: CASSPGPVSTGATNEKLFF. DNA of the CDR3: TGCGCCAGCAGCCCAGGGCCGGTGAGCACAGGAGCAACTAATGAAAAACTGTTTTTT.

This clonotype was counted ten times or more. At one boundary the junction diverges from the germline segment, which might be a read error. V is TRBV7-2 and J is TRBJ1-5, with D unresolved. CDR1 and CDR2 from the germline V gene are SGHTA and FQGNSA. The CDR3 covers 13 residues. The CDR3 region has the DNA TGTGCCAGCAGCTTAGGGCGTTATCAGCCCCAGAATTTT. This gives the protein CASSLGRYQPQNF.

This clonotype was observed many times. The CDR3 loop is CSANRRVNTGELFF. In DNA form, the CDR3 reads TGCAGTGCTAATCGCAGGGTAAACACCGGGGAGCTGTTTTTT. The chain links TRBV20-1 to TRBJ2-2, with D tentatively TRBD1 (5 bases). Trimming took 4 bases from V and 2 from J, leaving 11 bases between them. CDR3 length: 14 amino acids. In germline, CDR1 is DFQATT, CDR2 SNEGSKA (reference sequence).

This clonotype was observed many times. This chain joins TRBV12-3 or TRBV12-4 and TRBJ1-5; 12 nucleotides align to TRBD1. The ends lost 6 bases at V and 2 bases at J; junction bases unmatched: 8. The CDR3 has 17 residues. The CDR3 reads CASRPGQGAVGNQPQHF. Here the CDR3 DNA reads TGTGCCAGCAGACCGGGACAGGGGGCTGTAGGCAATCAGCCCCAGCATTTT.

The table lists this clonotype with many counts. The CDR3 DNA reads TGTGCCAGCAGTTTGTGGCGGAACAATGAGCAGTTCTTC. It codes for CASSLWRNNEQFF. V is TRBV12-3 or TRBV12-4 and J is TRBJ2-1; the D is unclear. This CDR3 comprises 13 residues. Trimming took off 3 bases at V and 5 bases at J, with 8 bases between the two ends.

This clonotype has ten or more counts. This chain uses TRBV20-1 with TRBJ1-5; 8 bases line up with TRBD1. J lost 5 bases, V lost 4 bases, and 13 bases had no gene match. The CDR3 loop spans 16 amino acids. From germline, CDR1 is DFQATT and CDR2 SNEGSKA (reference sequence). The CDR3 region is CSAIRLRGPLDQPQHF. The CDR3 nucleotides are TGCAGTGCTATACGGCTCAGGGGGCCGTTGGATCAGCCCCAGCATTTT.

By sample fraction, this clonotype is medium-sized (0.01 to 0.1%). This chain joins TRBV3-1 and TRBJ2-1; 8 nucleotides line up with TRBD2. The CDR3 length is 16 residues. Per the germline V gene, CDR1 is LGHDT and CDR2 is YNNKEL (reference sequence). With V trimmed by 0 bases and J by 10 bases, 11 bases remained unmatched. The CDR3 DNA reads as TGTGCCAGCAGCCAAGACGGGACTAGTCGGGTTAGCGAGCAGTTCTTC. Amino acid sequence: CASSQDGTSRVSEQFF.

This clonotype was seen repeatedly, ten times or more. V usage is TRBV12-3 or TRBV12-4 and J usage is TRBJ2-7; TRBD1 matches at 9 bases. The CDR3 runs to 14 residues. V lost 5 bases, J lost 2 bases, and 4 bases stayed unmatched. CDR3 protein: CASSTGQGAYEQYF. The CDR3 nucleotides read TGTGCCAGCAGTACGGGACAGGGAGCCTACGAGCAGTACTTC.

This clonotype was detected many times. J is TRBJ2-7 and V is TRBV27; D is perhaps TRBD1 (6 bases). This CDR3 has 13 residues. Trimming shortened V by 6 bases and J by 13 bases, and 22 bases separated the two germline ends. Germline CDR1 and CDR2: MNHEY and SMNVEV (reference sequence). The CDR3 DNA reads TGTGCCAGCAGCTACCCACAGGGAGCCCAACCCTACTTC. Translated, it gives CASSYPQGAQPYF.

This clonotype was counted at least ten times. The chain combines TRBV6-4 with TRBJ2-3, with D unclear. The CDR3 is 14 amino acids. V was clipped by 3 bases and J by 7 bases, with 14 bases between them. The germline CDR1 and CDR2 sequences are MRHNA and SNTAGT. CDR3 sequence (DNA): TGTGCCAGCAGTGATGTCGGAGATCCGAATACGCAGTATTTT. It codes for CASSDVGDPNTQYF.